This T cell receptor (beta chain) originates from a study of shared clonotypes between healthy human individuals. Whole-study results and caveats: Generation probabilities of non-shared clonotypes were lower (relative to those shared by all four donors).

It was across several immunoSEQ plates that each subset's genomic DNA was evenly split. In the original workflow: Sequence data from immunoSEQ were junction-only and lacked quality scores; consequently, filtering differed. Measured with immunoSEQ multiplex PCR; TCRdb has only the in-frame clones, and not every one. The V and J calls and the clone size are those of that table, but D and trimming were determined from the DNA. In the table there are 2,100,000 or so clones, about 94% of which are singletons. Into CD45RA+ naive and CD45RA-negative memory subsets, the CD4+ cells were split. A word on this clone: Its antigen is as yet unknown.

Germline V gene sequence: CDR1 MNHNY, CDR2 SVGAGI (reference sequence). The CDR3 spans 15 residues. J lost 1 base, V lost 10 bases, and 9 bases had no gene match. This clonotype was sampled from a man younger than 30 in good health. Sequenced sample: naive CD4+ T cells sorted from blood. Subset: CD45RA+ positively selected. The chain couples TRBV6-6 to TRBJ1-1, with 10 bases that match TRBD1. As DNA, the CDR3 is TGTGCCACCGTCCCTGACAGGGGGCAGAACACTGAAGCTTTCTTT. It codes for CATVPDRGQNTEAFF.